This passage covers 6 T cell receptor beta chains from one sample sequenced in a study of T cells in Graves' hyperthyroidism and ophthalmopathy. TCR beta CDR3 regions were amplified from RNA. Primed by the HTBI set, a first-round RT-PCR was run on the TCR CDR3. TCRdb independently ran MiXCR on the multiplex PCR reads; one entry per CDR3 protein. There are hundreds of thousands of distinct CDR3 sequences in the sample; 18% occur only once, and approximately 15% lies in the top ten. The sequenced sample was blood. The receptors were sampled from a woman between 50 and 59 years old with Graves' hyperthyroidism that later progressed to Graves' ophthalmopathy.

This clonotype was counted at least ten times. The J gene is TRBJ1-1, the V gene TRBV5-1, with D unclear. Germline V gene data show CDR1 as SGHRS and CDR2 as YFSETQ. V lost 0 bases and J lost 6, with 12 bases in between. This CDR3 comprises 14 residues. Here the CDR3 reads CASSLGFSGPEAFF. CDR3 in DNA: TGCGCCAGCAGCTTGGGTTTCTCCGGGCCTGAAGCTTTCTTT. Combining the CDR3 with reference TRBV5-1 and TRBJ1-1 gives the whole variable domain KAGVTQTPRYLIKTRGQQVTLSCSPISGHRSVSWYQQTPGQGLQFLFEYFSETQRNKGNFPGRFSGRQFSNSRSEMNVSTLELGDSALYLCASSLGFSGPEAFFGQGTRLTVV.

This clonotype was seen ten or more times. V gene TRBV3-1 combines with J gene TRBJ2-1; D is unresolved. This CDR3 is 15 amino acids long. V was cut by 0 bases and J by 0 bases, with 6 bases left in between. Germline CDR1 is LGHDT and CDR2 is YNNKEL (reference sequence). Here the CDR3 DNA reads TGTGCCAGCAGCCAAGACGGGCCCTCCTACAATGAGCAGTTCTTC. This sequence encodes CASSQDGPSYNEQFF.

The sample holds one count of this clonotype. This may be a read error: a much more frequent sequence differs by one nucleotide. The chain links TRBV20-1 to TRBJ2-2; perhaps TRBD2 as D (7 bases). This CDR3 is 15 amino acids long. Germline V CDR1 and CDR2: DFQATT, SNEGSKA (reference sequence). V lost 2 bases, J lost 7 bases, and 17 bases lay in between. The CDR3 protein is CSARRGGRRDGELFF. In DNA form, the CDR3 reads TGCAGTGCTAGAAGGGGGGGCCGGCGGGACGGGGAGCTGTTTTTT.

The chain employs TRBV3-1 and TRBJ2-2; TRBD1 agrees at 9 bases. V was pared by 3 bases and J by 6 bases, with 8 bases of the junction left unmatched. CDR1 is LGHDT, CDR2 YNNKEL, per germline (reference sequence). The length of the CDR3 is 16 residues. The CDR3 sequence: CASSQANRGRAGELFF. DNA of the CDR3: TGTGCCAGCAGCCAGGCGAACAGGGGGCGCGCCGGGGAGCTGTTTTTT.

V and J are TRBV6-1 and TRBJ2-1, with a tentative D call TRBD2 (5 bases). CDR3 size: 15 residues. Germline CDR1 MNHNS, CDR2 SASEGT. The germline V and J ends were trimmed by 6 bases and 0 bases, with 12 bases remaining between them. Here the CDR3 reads CASSTRVYSYNEQFF. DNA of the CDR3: TGTGCCAGCAGCACGAGGGTATACTCCTACAATGAGCAGTTCTTC.

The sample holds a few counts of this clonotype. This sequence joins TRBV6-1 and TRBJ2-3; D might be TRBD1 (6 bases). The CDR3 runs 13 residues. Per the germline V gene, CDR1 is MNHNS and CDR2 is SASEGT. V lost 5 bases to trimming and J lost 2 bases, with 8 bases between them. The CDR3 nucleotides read TGTGCCAGCAGTTGGACAGCCACAGATACGCAGTATTTT. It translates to CASSWTATDTQYF.